This T cell receptor beta chain was found in a study of cytomegalovirus exposure and HLA in healthy donors. Vbeta (60) and Jbeta (13) primers were used in the PCR. In the study's own analysis: There were around 80 million unique TCR beta chains by a later count, and 8.5 million to 14 million of them were shared. Profiled with immunoSEQ multiplex PCR; TCRdb holds only in-frame clones, not every one. That table supplies the V and J calls and clone size; D and trimming were determined from the DNA. The sample consists of approximately 160,000 clones, roughly 85% of them appearing once. The CDR3 is made up of 18 amino acids. The trim removed 2 bases at V and 3 bases at J, leaving 11 bases unmatched. Germline assignment: CDR1 MNHNS and CDR2 SASEGT. In the case of this clone: What it binds is not known.

The study, taken as a whole, reports: Investigators reported some 150 TCR beta chains as tied to cytomegalovirus. A later analysis linked a missense variant in DCLRE1C to the trimming of TCR beta V and J genes. Analyses of presence/absence relied on an assumption of roughly uniform sequencing depth across donors.

Sequencing was performed on PBMCs. The source is a young man in good health and CMV-seropositive. This chain joins TRBV6-1 and TRBJ1-2; 11 bases map to TRBD1. CDR3 in amino acids: CASSEIGQGARWDYGYTF. The CDR3 region has the DNA TGTGCCAGCAGTGAAATCGGACAGGGGGCGAGGTGGGACTATGGCTACACCTTC.